Following are 5 T cell receptor beta chains from one sample sequenced in a study of cytomegalovirus exposure and HLA in healthy donors. PCR was performed using 60 Vbeta and 13 Jbeta primers. Measured with immunoSEQ multiplex PCR; TCRdb has only the in-frame clones, and not every one. The sample consists of over 80,000 clones, 70% to 75% of them appearing once. Source material: PBMCs. The source is a man aged 40-50 years in good health and CMV-seronegative.

The rearrangement links TRBV7-9 to TRBJ2-1, with D possibly TRBD2 on 7 matching bases. Germline CDR1 is SEHNR and CDR2 is FQNEAQ (reference sequence). The CDR3 totals 11 residues. CDR3 residues: CAGGGDHEQFF. The CDR3 DNA sequence: TGTGCGGGAGGGGGGGACCATGAGCAGTTCTTC.

The chain combines TRBV5-6 with TRBJ2-5, with D perhaps TRBD2 (5 bases). V was cut by 1 base and J by 7 bases, with 14 bases left in between. Germline CDR1 and CDR2: SGHDT and YYEEEE. This CDR3 contains 14 residues. The CDR3 protein is CASSLTAGPRTQYF. Written as DNA, the CDR3 is TGTGCCAGCAGCTTGACGGCGGGCCCAAGGACCCAGTACTTC.

V usage is TRBV28 and J usage is TRBJ2-7; tentative D call: TRBD1 (5 bases). There are 13 residues in the CDR3. Germline V lookup: CDR1 MDHEN, CDR2 SYDVKM. V gave up 6 bases and J gave up 5 bases, with 14 bases separating them. The CDR3 protein is CASRDPLRDEQYF. DNA for the CDR3: TGTGCCAGCAGGGACCCCCTCAGGGACGAGCAGTACTTC.

This clone was observed a few times. The V call is TRBV9, the J call TRBJ1-4; 10 bases match TRBD1. V was clipped by 0 bases and J by 6 bases; unmatched bases: 2. CDR3 length: 15 amino acids. Germline V gene data show CDR1 as SGDLS and CDR2 as YYNGEE. Written as DNA, the CDR3 is TGTGCCAGCAGCGTAGTCGGGACAGGGGATGAAAAACTGTTTTTT. Its protein product is CASSVVGTGDEKLFF.

The chain employs TRBV2 and TRBJ2-5, with 7 bases that match TRBD2. V was clipped by 10 bases and J by 5 bases; unmatched bases: 13. In germline, CDR1 is SNHLY, CDR2 FYNNEI. The CDR3 is made up of 14 amino acids. CDR3 loop: CATIGAGLSETQYF. The CDR3 nucleotides read TGTGCCACCATCGGAGCGGGGCTTAGTGAGACCCAGTACTTC.